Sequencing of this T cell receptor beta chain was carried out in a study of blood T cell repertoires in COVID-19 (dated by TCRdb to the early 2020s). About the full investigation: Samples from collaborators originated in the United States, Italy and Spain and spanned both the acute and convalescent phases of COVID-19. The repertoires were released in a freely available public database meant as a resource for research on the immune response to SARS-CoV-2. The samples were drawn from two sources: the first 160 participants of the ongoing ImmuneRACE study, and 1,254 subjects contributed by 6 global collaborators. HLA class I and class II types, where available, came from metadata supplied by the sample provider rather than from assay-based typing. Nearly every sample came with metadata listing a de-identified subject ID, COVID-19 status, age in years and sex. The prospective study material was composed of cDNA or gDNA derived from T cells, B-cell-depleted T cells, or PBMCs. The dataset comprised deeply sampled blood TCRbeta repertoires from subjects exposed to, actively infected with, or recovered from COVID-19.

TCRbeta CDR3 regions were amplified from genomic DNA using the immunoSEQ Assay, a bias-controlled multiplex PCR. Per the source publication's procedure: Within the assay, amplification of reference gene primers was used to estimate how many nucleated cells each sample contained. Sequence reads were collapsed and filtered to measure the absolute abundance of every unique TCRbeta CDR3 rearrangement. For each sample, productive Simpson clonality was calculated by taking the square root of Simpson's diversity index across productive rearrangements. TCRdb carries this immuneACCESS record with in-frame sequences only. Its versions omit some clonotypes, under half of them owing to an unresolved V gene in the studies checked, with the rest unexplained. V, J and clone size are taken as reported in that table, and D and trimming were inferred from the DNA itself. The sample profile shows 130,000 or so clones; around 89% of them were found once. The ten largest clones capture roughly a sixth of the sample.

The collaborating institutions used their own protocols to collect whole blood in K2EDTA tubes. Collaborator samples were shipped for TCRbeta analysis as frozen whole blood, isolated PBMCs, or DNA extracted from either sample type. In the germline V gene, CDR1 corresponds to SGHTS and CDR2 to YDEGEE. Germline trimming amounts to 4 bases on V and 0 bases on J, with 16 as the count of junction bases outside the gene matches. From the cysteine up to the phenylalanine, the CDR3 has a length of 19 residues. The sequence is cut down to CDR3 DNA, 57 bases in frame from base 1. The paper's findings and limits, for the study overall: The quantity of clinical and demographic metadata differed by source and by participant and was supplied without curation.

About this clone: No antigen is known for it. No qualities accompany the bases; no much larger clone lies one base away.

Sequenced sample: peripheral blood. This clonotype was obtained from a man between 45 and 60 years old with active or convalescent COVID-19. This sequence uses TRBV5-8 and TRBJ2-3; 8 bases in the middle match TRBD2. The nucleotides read TGTGCCAGCAGCCCCGGGAGGGCGCAGGGAGTATATAGCACAGATACGCAGTATTTT. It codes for CASSPGRAQGVYSTDTQYF.